In this sample, the clone carrying this T cell receptor beta chain turned up a few times. Its specificity is not known. This sample stems from a study of T cell repertoires in aging, cancer and after chemotherapy. General study findings and limits: In each cancer cohort, median generation probability increased across chemotherapy, suggesting thymic output rebounded.

The CDR3 consists of 15 residues. The germline gives CDR1 LNHNV, CDR2 YYDKDF (reference sequence). V trimming: 0 bases; J trimming: 3 bases; junction bases outside the gene matches: 4. Multiplex touch-down PCR with TRB-A/B primers amplified rearranged V-D-J TRB sequences. Using its own MiXCR run on the multiplex PCR reads, TCRdb lists one record per CDR3 protein. The table has under 4,500 distinct CDR3 sequences, 64% seen once. Peripheral blood genomic DNA, not sorted cells or RNA, was the template. The sample taken for sequencing was blood. This clonotype originated in a human donor with a solid tumor. The rearrangement links TRBV15 to TRBJ2-7; 8 nucleotides align to TRBD1. The chain's CDR3 is CATSRDLGQGYEQYF. DNA for the CDR3: TGTGCCACCAGCAGAGATCTAGGACAGGGCTACGAGCAGTACTTC.